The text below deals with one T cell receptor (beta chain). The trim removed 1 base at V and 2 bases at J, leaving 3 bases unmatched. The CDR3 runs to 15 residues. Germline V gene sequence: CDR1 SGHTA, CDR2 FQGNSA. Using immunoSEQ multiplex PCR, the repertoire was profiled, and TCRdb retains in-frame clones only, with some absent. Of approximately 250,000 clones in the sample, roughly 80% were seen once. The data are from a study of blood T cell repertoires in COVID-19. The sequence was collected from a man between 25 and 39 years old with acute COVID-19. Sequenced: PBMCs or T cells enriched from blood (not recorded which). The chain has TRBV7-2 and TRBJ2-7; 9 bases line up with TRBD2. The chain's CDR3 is CASSLGAGGPYEQYV. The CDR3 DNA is TGTGCCAGCAGCTTAGGCGCGGGGGGGCCCTACGAGCAGTACGTC.